These T cell receptor beta chains were read from a single sample in a study of Ad26.COV2.S vaccination and SARS-CoV-2 variants. Clones were sequenced by immunoSEQ multiplex PCR, and TCRdb holds only the in-frame ones, with some missing. The data contain about 350,000 clones, 75% to 90% of them singletons. The sample consisted of peripheral blood, taken in a trial of Ad26.COV2.S vaccine versus placebo. The receptors originated from a person between 18 and 59 years old who received the Ad26.COV2.S COVID-19 vaccine or a placebo. The CDR3 runs from the conserved cysteine through the conserved F or W. D genes are given only for firm matches. Size is stated for part of the rows, as once, few or many counts, or as a class when the clone is expanded.

>TRBJ2-7|few|TRBV28|.
TGTGCCAGCAGTTACCGGGGGGCTCTAGCAGCCTACGAGCAGTACTTC
CASSYRGALAAYEQYF
>TRBJ1-3|.|TRBV2|.
TGTGCCAGCGGGTTTGGAAACACCATATATTTT
CASGFGNTIYF
>TRBJ2-5|.|TRBV18|.
TGTGCCAGCTCACCAGCTAGGGCCAGGGACCTCCAAGAGACCCAGTACTTC
CASSPARARDLQETQYF
>TRBJ1-4|.|TRBV6-5|TRBD1
TGTGCCAGCAGTTATAGGGGAGGGGGCGGCGAAAAACTGTTTTTT
CASSYRGGGGEKLFF
>TRBJ2-7|.|TRBV19|.
TGTGCCAGTAGCCCTACGTCGGGCGCCTACGAGCAGTACTTC
CASSPTSGAYEQYF
>TRBJ2-7|.|TRBV9|.
TGTGCCAGCAGCGTAGGTTCTCTAAACTACGAGCAGTACTTC
CASSVGSLNYEQYF
>TRBJ2-2|.|TRBV5-1|.
TGCGCCAGCAGACCCTCAAAGGGGGGAAACACCGGGGAGCTGTTTTTT
CASRPSKGGNTGELFF
>TRBJ2-4|.|TRBV20-1|TRBD2
TGCAGTGCTAGTGACCTCGGGGGGTTCGACATTCAGTACTTC
CSASDLGGFDIQYF
>TRBJ2-3|once|TRBV7-9|.
TGTGCCAGCAGCTTAGTCGGGACTAGCACAGATACGCAGTATTTT
CASSLVGTSTDTQYF
>TRBJ2-5|.|TRBV4-2|.
TGTGCCAGCAGCCAAGTGGGGCAAGAGACCCAGTACTTC
CASSQVGQETQYF
>TRBJ1-5|.|TRBV19|TRBD1
TGTGCCAGTAGCCCCCGGGGGAGGGGGCAGCCGGGGCAGCATTTT
CASSPRGRGQPGQHF
>TRBJ2-5|.|TRBV6-2/TRBV6-3|.
TGTGCCAGCAGTTACTCATGGGCACAGGGAAAGACCCAGTACTTC
CASSYSWAQGKTQYF
>TRBJ1-5|.|TRBV18|.
TGTGCCAGCTCACCAGGGGCGAATCAGCCCCAGCATTTT
CASSPGANQPQHF
>TRBJ2-1|.|TRBV6-5|TRBD2
TGTGCCAGCAGTTTCATGGGGACTAACCGTAACAATGAGCAGTTCTTC
CASSFMGTNRNNEQFF
>TRBJ2-1|once|TRBV1|.
TGCACCAGCAGCCAAGATACTAGCGGGAGGGTATACAATGAGCAGTTCTTC
CTSSQDTSGRVYNEQFF
>TRBJ2-1|.|TRBV7-2|.
TGTGCCAGCAGCTTACCCCCATACCAGGGACCCTACAATGAGCAGTTCTTC
CASSLPPYQGPYNEQFF
>TRBJ1-2|.|TRBV6-5|TRBD1
TGTGCCAGCAGTTACGGAGACAGGGCGCTCTATGGCTACACCTTC
CASSYGDRALYGYTF
>TRBJ2-1|.|TRBV9|.
TGTGCCAGCAGCGTAGGGGAAACGGGGCGGAATGAGCAGTTCTTC
CASSVGETGRNEQFF
>TRBJ2-3|.|TRBV5-1|.
TGCGCCAGCAGAGAAGTACAGGGCACAGATACGCAGTATTTT
CASREVQGTDTQYF
>TRBJ2-7|few|TRBV19|.
TGTGCCAGTAGTATAGGAGGGGGACTCTCCTACGAGCAGTACTTC
CASSIGGGLSYEQYF
>TRBJ1-2|.|TRBV5-5|.
TGTGCCAGCAGCTTGGCCCCTGGTGGGACTCGGGGCTACACCTTC
CASSLAPGGTRGYTF
>TRBJ2-1|once|TRBV18|TRBD1
TGTGCCAGCTCACCCGGGACAGGGGATGAGCAGTTCTTC
CASSPGTGDEQFF
>TRBJ2-1|once|TRBV2|.
TGTGCCAGCAGTCCATACAATGAGCAGTTCTTC
CASSPYNEQFF
>TRBJ2-5|.|TRBV6-5|TRBD1
TGTGCCAGCAGTTACAGGGGGCGCCGAGAGACCCAGTACTTC
CASSYRGRRETQYF
>TRBJ2-3|.|TRBV10-3|.
TGTGCCTCCGGACAGAACACAGATACGCAGTATTTT
CASGQNTDTQYF
>TRBJ2-2|.|TRBV24-1|TRBD2
TGTGCCACCAGTACCAGCGGGAGTTGGACCGGGGAGCTGTTTTTT
CATSTSGSWTGELFF
>TRBJ2-7|.|TRBV7-9|TRBD2
TGTGCCAGCAGCTTAACTAGCGGGAGCCTTTACGAGCAGTACTTC
CASSLTSGSLYEQYF
>TRBJ2-3|.|TRBV27|.
TGTGCCAGCAGTCCACAGCCCAGACAGCAAGATACGCAGTATTTT
CASSPQPRQQDTQYF
>TRBJ1-2|once|TRBV5-1|.
TGCGCCAGCAGCCGCGGGGAAGGGGATGGCTACACCTTC
CASSRGEGDGYTF